One and the same sample provided the 26 T cell receptor beta chains below, sequenced in a study of T cell responses to AZD1222 COVID-19 vaccine. Repertoires were generated with immunoSEQ multiplex PCR, while TCRdb's copy carries only in-frame clones and drops some. In the table there are around 140,000 clones, 90% of which are singletons. The sample here was peripheral blood, taken on day 0 of AZD1222 vaccination. The source is an adult in good health.

The CDR3, as DNA: TGTGCCAGCACAACCCCAGGGACCTACAATGAGCAGTTCTTC. Encoded protein: CASTTPGTYNEQFF. The chain recombines TRBV7-2 with TRBJ2-1; D is possibly TRBD1 (5 bases). V lost 7 bases, J lost 2 bases, and 12 bases lay in between. The CDR3 sequence is 14 residues long. Germline V gives CDR1 SGHTA, CDR2 FQGNSA.

This chain joins TRBV7-3 and TRBJ1-2; TRBD1 aligns across 7 bases. CDR1 SGHTA and CDR2 FQGTGA come from the germline V gene. The V gene end was trimmed by 4 bases and the J gene end by 7 bases; junction bases not matched to a gene: 6. The CDR3 runs 13 residues. The CDR3 bases are TGTGCCAGCAGCTCGCCACAGGGGTTTGGCTACACCTTC. Translation: CASSSPQGFGYTF.

The gene calls are TRBV4-2 and TRBJ1-5; D is perhaps TRBD1 (6 bases). The CDR3 runs 16 residues. V was clipped by 0 bases and J by 0 bases, with 9 bases between them. Germline V gives CDR1 LGHNA, CDR2 YNFKEQ. The CDR3 nucleotides are TGTGCCAGCAGCCAAGATTTGGACAGTAGCAATCAGCCCCAGCATTTT. Translated, it gives CASSQDLDSSNQPQHF.

The gene calls are TRBV5-6 and TRBJ1-4; the D gene is possibly TRBD1 (6 bases). The CDR3 contains 15 residues. V gave up 0 bases and J gave up 7 bases, with 13 bases separating them. CDR1 is SGHDT and CDR2 is YYEEEE in the germline V gene. DNA for the CDR3: TGTGCCAGCAGCTTGGTGAACAGGGAAAGTGAAAAACTGTTTTTT. This translates into CASSLVNRESEKLFF.

The V and J genes are TRBV12-3 or TRBV12-4 and TRBJ1-6; D not certain. CDR3 size: 13 residues. V lost 3 bases and J 6 bases, leaving 6 bases between the germline ends. CDR3 nucleotide sequence: TGTGCCAGCAGTTTCAACAGTAATTCACCCCTCCACTTT. This gives the protein CASSFNSNSPLHF.

This chain connects TRBV7-8 to TRBJ1-1, with 7 bases lining up with TRBD1. Germline V gives CDR1 SGHVS, CDR2 FQNEAQ. J lost 1 base, V lost 5 bases, and 7 bases had no gene match. The CDR3 has 15 residues. The CDR3 bases are TGTGCCAGCAGCCTCCCAGGGGGGGAGAACACTGAAGCTTTCTTT. It is translated as CASSLPGGENTEAFF.

J is TRBJ1-3 and V is TRBV13; D is uncertain. V was trimmed by 1 base and J by 2 bases, leaving 9 bases between them. The CDR3 is 15 residues long. CDR1 is PRHDT and CDR2 is FYEKMQ in the germline V gene (reference sequence). DNA of the CDR3: TGTGCCAGCAGCTTAGTGATCCAAGCTGGAAACACCATATATTTT. Protein: CASSLVIQAGNTIYF.

The V and J genes are TRBV7-9 and TRBJ1-1, with D possibly matching TRBD1 (5 bases). CDR3 size: 14 residues. The germline V and J ends were trimmed by 4 bases and 1 base, with 10 bases remaining between them. CDR1 is SEHNR, CDR2 FQNEAQ, per germline (reference sequence). The CDR3 region has the DNA TGTGCCAGCAGCTCCTATCAGGGGAACACTGAAGCTTTCTTT. Its protein product is CASSSYQGNTEAFF.

The V and J genes are TRBV11-1 and TRBJ2-7; TRBD2 matches at 7 bases. The germline V gene encodes CDR1 SGHAT and CDR2 FQDESV (reference sequence). The CDR3 is made up of 14 amino acids. The trim removed 8 bases at V and 7 bases at J, leaving 14 bases unmatched. CDR3 sequence (DNA): TGTGCCAGCGCCCGGGGAGGGGACGTTCGGGAGCAGTACTTC. It specifies CASARGGDVREQYF.

V is TRBV15 and J is TRBJ1-5, with 8 nucleotides matching TRBD1. The germline gives CDR1 LNHNV, CDR2 YYDKDF (reference sequence). This CDR3 has 16 residues. After removal of 1 base from V and 2 bases from J, the junction contained 4 bases not matched to a gene. CDR3 nucleotides: TGTGCCACCAGCAGAGCCAGGGGGCTAGGCAATCAGCCCCAGCATTTT. Residues: CATSRARGLGNQPQHF.

The chain couples TRBV7-8 to TRBJ1-2, with no clear D. Germline CDR1 SGHVS, CDR2 FQNEAQ. This CDR3 has 13 residues. Trimming removed 1 base at V and 8 bases at J, with 11 bases between. CDR3 protein: CASSLELERGYTF. CDR3 in DNA: TGTGCCAGCAGCTTAGAGTTGGAGAGGGGCTACACCTTC. The full variable domain, with the rest looked up from reference TRBV7-8 and TRBJ1-2, is GAGVSQSPRYKVAKRGQDVALRCDPISGHVSLFWYQQALGQGPEFLTYFQNEAQLDKSGLPSDRFFAERPEGSVSTLKIQRTQQEDSAVYLCASSLELERGYTFGSGTRLTVV.

The chain links TRBV28 to TRBJ1-2; perhaps TRBD1 as D (5 bases). Germline CDR1 is MDHEN and CDR2 is SYDVKM. CDR3 length equals 12 residues. Trimming left V 5 bases short and J 4 bases short, with 8 bases between. CDR3 amino acids: CASSEDSYGYTF. In DNA form, the CDR3 reads TGTGCCAGCAGTGAAGACAGCTATGGCTACACCTTC.

The chain employs TRBV2 and TRBJ1-4, with no clear D. This CDR3 region has 11 residues. Trimming left V 3 bases short and J 7 bases short, with 3 bases between. Per germline, CDR1 SNHLY and CDR2 FYNNEI. The CDR3 region is CASSEVEKLFF. The CDR3 DNA reads as TGTGCCAGCAGTGAGGTTGAAAAACTGTTTTTT. Full variable domain (remainder filled in from reference TRBV2 and TRBJ1-4): EPEVTQTPSHQVTQMGQEVILRCVPISNHLYFYWYRQILGQKVEFLVSFYNNEISEKSEIFDDQFSVERPDGSNFTLKIRSTKLEDSAMYFCASSEVEKLFFGSGTQLSVL.

The V call is TRBV6-2 or TRBV6-3, the J call TRBJ2-1, with TRBD1 matching over 7 bases. Germline trimming cut 6 bases from V and 3 bases from J; bases unmatched to any gene: 5. This CDR3 region has 14 residues. CDR1 MNHEY and CDR2 SVGEGT come from the germline V gene. As DNA, the CDR3 is TGTGCCAGCAGCCAAACAGGGGACTACAATGAGCAGTTCTTC. This codes for CASSQTGDYNEQFF.

This chain links TRBV19 with TRBJ2-4; D may be TRBD1 or TRBD2 (6 bases each). Germline lookup yields CDR1 LNHDA and CDR2 SQIVND (reference sequence). The CDR3 consists of 16 residues. Trimming cost V 3 bases and J 1 base, with 13 bases left between them. CDR3 DNA: TGTGCCAGTAGTATGTCGGGGGCATTGGCCAAAAACATTCAGTACTTC. Protein product: CASSMSGALAKNIQYF.

The CDR3 region is CASSQPDRVTGELFF. The CDR3 coding sequence is TGTGCCAGCAGCCAACCCGACAGGGTCACCGGGGAGCTGTTTTTT. This rearrangement joins TRBV3-1 (or the pseudogene TRBV3-2) to TRBJ2-2; 7 nucleotides agree with TRBD1. There are 15 residues in the CDR3. The ends lost 2 bases at V and 4 bases at J; junction bases unmatched: 4. In germline, CDR1 is LGHDT, CDR2 YNNKEL (reference sequence).

The V and J genes are TRBV6-2 or TRBV6-3 and TRBJ2-1; 8 nucleotides line up with TRBD2. The germline V gene has CDR1 MNHEY and CDR2 SVGEGT. This CDR3 spans 15 amino acids. J lost 4 bases, V lost 5 bases, and 7 bases had no gene match. The chain's CDR3 is CASSGLAGLYNEQFF. The DNA of the CDR3 is TGTGCCAGCAGTGGATTAGCGGGATTGTACAATGAGCAGTTCTTC.

This chain connects TRBV18 to TRBJ1-1, with D unresolved. The germline CDR1 and CDR2 sequences are KGHSH and LQKENI. The CDR3 is 14 amino acids. V was trimmed by 4 bases and J by 1 base, leaving 10 bases between them. The CDR3 DNA reads as TGTGCCAGCTCACGGGGAGGAGAGAACACTGAAGCTTTCTTT. Its protein product is CASSRGGENTEAFF.

The CDR3 is CASRSDRTLGGANVLTF. The DNA of the CDR3 is TGTGCCAGTAGATCCGACAGGACCCTCGGAGGGGCCAACGTCCTGACTTTC. V usage is TRBV19 and J usage is TRBJ2-6; weak D call: TRBD1 (6 bases). Germline loops: CDR1 LNHDA, CDR2 SQIVND (reference sequence). Between the trimmed V and J ends, which lost 6 bases and 4 bases, there was a span of 19 bases. This CDR3 spans 17 amino acids.

This chain uses TRBV10-3 with TRBJ2-5; tentative D call: TRBD1 (5 bases). In germline, CDR1 is ENHRY, CDR2 SYGVKD. Trimming pared 4 bases from V and 5 bases from J, leaving 17 bases between. The CDR3 loop spans 15 amino acids. The CDR3 bases are TGTGCCATCAGTGTAACAGGTGGGTCCAGGGAGACCCAGTACTTC. It specifies CAISVTGGSRETQYF.

The chain has TRBV20-1 and TRBJ1-1; no firm D call. There are 11 residues in the CDR3. The germline V gene encodes CDR1 DFQATT and CDR2 SNEGSKA (reference sequence). V lost 7 bases and J lost 1, with 7 bases in between. The CDR3 here is CSGSQNTEAFF. In DNA form, the CDR3 reads TGCAGTGGTAGCCAGAACACTGAAGCTTTCTTT.

The V call is TRBV5-1, the J call TRBJ2-7; no firm D call. Trimming took off 4 bases at V and 3 bases at J, with 11 bases between the two ends. CDR1 is SGHRS, CDR2 YFSETQ, per germline. The CDR3 covers 13 residues. The CDR3 protein is CASSGFRVYEQYF. The CDR3 nucleotides read TGCGCCAGCAGCGGTTTCAGAGTCTACGAGCAGTACTTC. The full variable domain, rest sourced from reference TRBV5-1 and TRBJ2-7, is KAGVTQTPRYLIKTRGQQVTLSCSPISGHRSVSWYQQTPGQGLQFLFEYFSETQRNKGNFPGRFSGRQFSNSRSEMNVSTLELGDSALYLCASSGFRVYEQYFGPGTRLTVT.

The J gene is TRBJ2-7, the V gene TRBV3-1 (or the pseudogene TRBV3-2), with TRBD2 matching over 8 bases. Germline V gives CDR1 LGHDT, CDR2 YNNKEL (reference sequence). This CDR3 is built from 15 residues. Trimming at V came to 2 bases and at J to 1 base, leaving 4 bases not matched to a gene. The CDR3 loop reads CASSQIASGSYEQYF. The CDR3 region has the DNA TGTGCCAGCAGCCAAATTGCTAGCGGGTCCTACGAGCAGTACTTC.

In its sample, this clone was seen once. The chain uses TRBV6-2 or TRBV6-3 and TRBJ1-1; a possible D gene is TRBD1 (5 bases). Looked up from germline, CDR1 is MNHEY and CDR2 is SVGEGT. V dropped 5 bases and J dropped 7 bases, with 14 bases sitting between them. The CDR3 sequence is 13 residues long. The CDR3 nucleotides are TGTGCCAGCAGTAAGTTTGGGGGGGATGAAGCTTTCTTT. This codes for CASSKFGGDEAFF.

The V gene is TRBV5-1, the J gene TRBJ1-1, with D possibly matching TRBD1 (6 bases). V was clipped by 2 bases and J by 3 bases, with 14 bases between them. The CDR3 has 15 residues. The germline V gene has CDR1 SGHRS and CDR2 YFSETQ. CDR3 nucleotides: TGCGCCAGCAGCTTTCTGCGGGGGGCGTACACTGAAGCTTTCTTT. This sequence encodes CASSFLRGAYTEAFF.

This chain joins TRBV7-3 and TRBJ2-1; 7 positions match TRBD1. The germline gives CDR1 SGHTA, CDR2 FQGTGA. Germline trimming cut 3 bases from V and 7 bases from J; bases unmatched to any gene: 3. CDR3 size: 13 residues. CDR3 bases: TGTGCCAGCAGCTTTGCCAGGGGGAATGAGCAGTTCTTC. Its translation: CASSFARGNEQFF.